These 16 T cell receptor beta chains were sequenced from one sample in a study of multiple sclerosis patients with progressive multifocal leukoencephalopathy. The time point denotes: time of PML onset. Method: immunoSEQ multiplex PCR; TCRdb's copy keeps in-frame clones and lacks some. The table lists tens of thousands of clones, 85% to 90% of them singletons. The source was PBMCs, collected from a patient treated with natalizumab. The source is a woman between 25 and 40 years old with progressive multifocal leukoencephalopathy.

The rearrangement uses TRBV5-8 and TRBJ2-1; D perhaps matches TRBD1 (5 bases). The CDR3 extends over 15 amino acids. Germline V CDR1 and CDR2: SGHTS, YDEGEE. V was clipped by 4 bases and J by 2 bases, with 13 bases between them. The CDR3 is CASSLNQGTYNEQFF. The CDR3 DNA sequence: TGTGCCAGCAGCCTCAATCAGGGCACCTACAATGAGCAGTTCTTC.

V is TRBV6-5 and J is TRBJ2-3; D not resolved. The CDR3 sequence is 15 residues long. The germline V gene has CDR1 MNHEY and CDR2 SVGAGI. Trimming pared 2 bases from V and 0 bases from J, leaving 9 bases between. This chain's CDR3 is CASSYRSASTDTQYF. CDR3 in DNA: TGTGCCAGCAGTTACAGGAGCGCCAGCACAGATACGCAGTATTTT.

The chain is built from TRBV14 and TRBJ2-3, with D tentatively TRBD1 (5 bases). The V gene lost 0 bases and the J gene lost 1 base, with 11 bases spanning the gap. Germline CDR1 and CDR2: SGHDN and FVKESK. The length of the CDR3 is 16 residues. The CDR3 spells CASSQDYGRGTDTQYF. The DNA of the CDR3 is TGTGCCAGCAGCCAAGATTACGGCAGGGGCACAGATACGCAGTATTTT.

The CDR3 DNA follows: TGTGCCAGCAGGGGGACTAGCGGGGCAGGGGAGCTGTTTTTT. It codes for CASRGTSGAGELFF. The rearrangement joins TRBV6-5 to TRBJ2-2, with 13 positions matching TRBD2. Germline lookup yields CDR1 MNHEY and CDR2 SVGAGI. J was trimmed by 8 bases and V by 6 bases; bases with no gene match: 3. This CDR3 has 14 residues.

This sequence joins TRBV7-4 and TRBJ2-2; D remains unclear. CDR3 length: 13 amino acids. V shed 5 bases and J shed 7 bases, with 11 bases lying between them. Looked up from germline, CDR1 is SGHVT and CDR2 is SQSDAQ. The CDR3 DNA follows: TGTGCCAGCAGCCCTTTACTGGGCGGGGAGCTGTTTTTT. This sequence encodes CASSPLLGGELFF.

J is TRBJ2-1 and V is TRBV28; D is ambiguous. The CDR3 runs to 14 residues. The ends were cut back, 2 bases at V and 2 bases at J, with 7 bases in the middle. CDR1 and CDR2 from the germline V gene are MDHEN and SYDVKM. Here the CDR3 DNA reads TGTGCCAGCAGTTTACTAGTAGCCTACAATGAGCAGTTCTTC. Protein: CASSLLVAYNEQFF. Full variable domain (rest looked up from reference TRBV28 and TRBJ2-1): DVKVTQSSRYLVKRTGEKVFLECVQDMDHENMFWYRQDPGLGLRLIYFSYDVKMKEKGDIPEGYSVSREKKERFSLILESASTNQTSMYLCASSLLVAYNEQFFGPGTRLTVL.

CDR3 sequence: CASSPSGGQIYEQYF. CDR3 coding DNA: TGTGCCAGCAGTCCCTCGGGGGGTCAAATCTACGAGCAGTACTTC. V is TRBV6-6 and J is TRBJ2-7; 7 nucleotides match TRBD2. The CDR3 runs 15 residues. In germline, CDR1 is MNHNY, CDR2 SVGAGI (reference sequence). After removal of 5 bases from V and 3 bases from J, the junction contained 10 bases not matched to a gene.

This clone has a handful of counts. The chain combines TRBV28 with TRBJ1-2; perhaps TRBD1 as D (6 bases). Trimming removed 3 bases from V and 7 bases from J, with 12 bases in between. The CDR3 extends over 13 amino acids. Germline assignment: CDR1 MDHEN and CDR2 SYDVKM. The chain's CDR3 is CASSFNREIGYTF. CDR3 nucleotide sequence: TGTGCCAGCAGTTTCAACAGGGAAATTGGCTACACCTTC.

The chain couples TRBV6-1 to TRBJ1-5; a weak D match, TRBD1 (6 bases). Trimming took 3 bases from V and 7 from J, leaving 16 bases between them. This CDR3 contains 15 residues. The germline V gene has CDR1 MNHNS and CDR2 SASEGT. DNA for the CDR3: TGTGCCAGCAGTGATGGGGGGCGACTAAGGCAGCCCCAGCATTTT. It translates to CASSDGGRLRQPQHF.

A single count supports this clone. The chain's CDR3 is CASSVYPGVMTEAFF. In DNA form, the CDR3 reads TGTGCCAGCAGCGTATATCCAGGGGTCATGACTGAAGCTTTCTTT. The J gene is TRBJ1-1, the V gene TRBV9; tentatively, D is TRBD1 (6 bases). CDR1 is SGDLS and CDR2 is YYNGEE in the germline V gene. This CDR3 has 15 residues. V was clipped by 1 base and J by 5 bases, with 15 bases between them.

The chain is built from TRBV6-5 and TRBJ1-5; possible D gene TRBD1, 5 bases. CDR3 length: 15 amino acids. V was cut by 6 bases and J by 1 base, with 13 bases left in between. CDR1 and CDR2 (germline): MNHEY, SVGAGI. CDR3 coding DNA: TGTGCCAGCAGCTCCGGGACGGAGAGCAATCAGCCCCAGCATTTT. It translates to CASSSGTESNQPQHF.

The V gene is TRBV2, the J gene TRBJ2-3; D perhaps matches TRBD2 (5 bases). The germline V and J ends were trimmed by 1 base and 2 bases, with 13 bases remaining between them. Looked up from germline, CDR1 is SNHLY and CDR2 is FYNNEI. The CDR3 contains 16 residues. CDR3 coding DNA: TGTGCCAGCAGTGAAGGGATCCTAGCTTCCACAGATACGCAGTATTTT. This encodes CASSEGILASTDTQYF.

This rearrangement joins TRBV7-6 to TRBJ2-1; D might be TRBD1 or TRBD2, each matching 5 bases. Trimming stripped 0 bases from V and 10 bases from J, with 10 bases between. This CDR3 is built from 13 residues. Per germline, CDR1 SGHVS and CDR2 FNYEAQ. The CDR3 DNA reads TGTGCCAGCAGCTTAGCGGATCGGGGCGAGCAGTTCTTC. Its translation is CASSLADRGEQFF.

The chain carries TRBV5-1 and TRBJ2-1; 11 bases map to TRBD2. With 4 bases clipped from V and 9 bases from J, the junction kept 6 bases outside the gene matches. CDR3 length: 14 amino acids. In germline, CDR1 is SGHRS, CDR2 YFSETQ. The DNA for the CDR3 is TGCGCCAGCAGCCCGGCGGGACTAGCGGTTGAGCAGTTCTTC. This gives the protein CASSPAGLAVEQFF.

The chain employs TRBV30 and TRBJ1-2; possible D gene TRBD1, 5 bases. The CDR3 extends over 14 amino acids. Trimming took 0 bases from V and 6 from J, leaving 14 bases between them. Germline CDR1 GTSNPN, CDR2 SVGIG (reference sequence). The CDR3 reads CAWSVKGPRDGYTF. As DNA, the CDR3 is TGTGCCTGGAGTGTAAAGGGACCTCGGGATGGCTACACCTTC.

The V gene is TRBV2, the J gene TRBJ2-1; either TRBD1 or TRBD2 may supply D (5 bases each). The CDR3 is 10 residues long. V was shortened by 8 bases and J by 11 bases, with 10 bases between the two germline ends. CDR1 and CDR2 from the germline V gene are SNHLY and FYNNEI. The CDR3 DNA is TGTGCCAGCGGTGGGACCCAGCAGTTCTTC. It codes for CASGGTQQFF.